The clone carrying this T cell receptor beta chain showed up many times. Its antigen is undetermined. The data originate from a study of molecular identifiers for immune sequencing clone quantification. At the level of the study: Four of five splits of RNA from roughly 20,000 or 100,000 naive CD8 cells were sequenced in replicates.

CDR3 size: 17 residues. V lost 0 bases and J lost 1; bases outside the gene matches: 6. CDR1 is SGDLS, CDR2 YYNGEE, per germline. Sorting captured naive CD8 T cells as CD8+CD4-CCR7+CD45RA+. The study's findings and limits: For effector cells, clones above 20 RNA copies held over 97% of molecules; for naive cells, under 1%.

MiXCR, applied by TCRdb to the PCR reads, yields one record per CDR3 protein. The sample lists approximately 97,000 distinct CDR3 sequences, around 24% seen once, with 0.94% in the top ten. Sequencing was done on a sample of naive CD8+ T cells from blood, with Jurkat cell RNA spiked in. Subset: FACS-sorted CD8+CD4-CCR7+CD45RA+ naive T cells. V is TRBV9 and J is TRBJ1-1, with TRBD1 identical over 10 bases. The origin of this receptor is a human donor in good health. Some libraries in this study had Jurkat cell RNA spiked in. CDR3 loop: CASSVERQGATNTEAFF. The CDR3 region has the DNA TGTGCCAGCAGCGTAGAAAGACAGGGGGCGACGAACACTGAAGCTTTCTTT.